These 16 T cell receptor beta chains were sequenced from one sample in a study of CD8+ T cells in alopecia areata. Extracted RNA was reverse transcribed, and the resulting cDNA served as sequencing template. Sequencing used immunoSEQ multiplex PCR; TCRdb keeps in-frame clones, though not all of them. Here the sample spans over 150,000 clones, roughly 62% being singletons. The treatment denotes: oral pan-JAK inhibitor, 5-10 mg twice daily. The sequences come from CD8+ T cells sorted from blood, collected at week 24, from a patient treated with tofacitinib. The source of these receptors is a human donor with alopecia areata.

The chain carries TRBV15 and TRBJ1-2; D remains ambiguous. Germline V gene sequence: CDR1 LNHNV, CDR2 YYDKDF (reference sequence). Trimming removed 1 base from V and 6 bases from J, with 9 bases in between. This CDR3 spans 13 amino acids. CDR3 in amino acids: CATSRGRLDGYTF. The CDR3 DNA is TGTGCCACCAGCAGAGGGCGCCTTGATGGCTACACCTTC.

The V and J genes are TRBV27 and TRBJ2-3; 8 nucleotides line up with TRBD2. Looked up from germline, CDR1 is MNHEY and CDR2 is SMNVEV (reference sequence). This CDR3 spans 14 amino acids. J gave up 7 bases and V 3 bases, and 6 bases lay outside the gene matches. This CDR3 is CASSFGRASYTQYF. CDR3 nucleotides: TGTGCCAGCAGTTTCGGGAGGGCTTCATATACGCAGTATTTT.

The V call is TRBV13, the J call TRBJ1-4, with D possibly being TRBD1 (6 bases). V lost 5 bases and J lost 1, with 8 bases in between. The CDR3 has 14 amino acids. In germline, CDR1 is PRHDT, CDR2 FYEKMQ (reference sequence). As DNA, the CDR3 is TGTGCCAGCAGCCAAGGGGGAACTAATGAAAAACTGTTTTTT. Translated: CASSQGGTNEKLFF.

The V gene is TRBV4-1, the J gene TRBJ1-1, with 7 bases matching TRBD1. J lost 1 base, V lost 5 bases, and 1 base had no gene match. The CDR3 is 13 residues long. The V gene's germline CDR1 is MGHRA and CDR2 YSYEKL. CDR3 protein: CASSRQGNTEAFF. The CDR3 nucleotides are TGCGCCAGCAGCAGACAGGGGAACACTGAAGCTTTCTTT.

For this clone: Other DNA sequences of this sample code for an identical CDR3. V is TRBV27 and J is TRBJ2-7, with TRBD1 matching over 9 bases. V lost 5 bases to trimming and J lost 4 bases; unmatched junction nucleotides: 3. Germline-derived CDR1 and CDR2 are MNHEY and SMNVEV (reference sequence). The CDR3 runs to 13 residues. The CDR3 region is CASSPGTGYEQYF. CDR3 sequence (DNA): TGTGCCAGCAGTCCCGGGACAGGGTACGAGCAGTACTTC.

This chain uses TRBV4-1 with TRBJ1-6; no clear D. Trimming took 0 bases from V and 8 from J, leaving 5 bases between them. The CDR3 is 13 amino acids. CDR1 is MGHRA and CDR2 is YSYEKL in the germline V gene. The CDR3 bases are TGCGCCAGCAGCCAAGACGGATATTCACCCCTCCACTTT. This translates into CASSQDGYSPLHF.

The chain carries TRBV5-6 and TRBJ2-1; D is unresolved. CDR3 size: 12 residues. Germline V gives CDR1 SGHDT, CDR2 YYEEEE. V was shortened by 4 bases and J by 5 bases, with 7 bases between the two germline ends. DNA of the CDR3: TGTGCCAGCAGCCCTGGGGACAATGAGCAGTTCTTC. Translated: CASSPGDNEQFF.

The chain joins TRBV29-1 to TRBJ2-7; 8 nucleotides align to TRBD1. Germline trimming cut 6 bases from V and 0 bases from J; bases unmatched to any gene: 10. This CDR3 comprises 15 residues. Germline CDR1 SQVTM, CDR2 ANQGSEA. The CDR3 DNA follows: TGCAGCGTACATGCCGAGACAGGGGCCTCCTACGAGCAGTACTTC. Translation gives CSVHAETGASYEQYF.

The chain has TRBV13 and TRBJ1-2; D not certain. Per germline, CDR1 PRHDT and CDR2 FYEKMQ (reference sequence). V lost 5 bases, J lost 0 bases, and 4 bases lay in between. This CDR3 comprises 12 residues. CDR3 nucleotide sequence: TGTGCCAGCAGCGCTTCTAACTATGGCTACACCTTC. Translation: CASSASNYGYTF.

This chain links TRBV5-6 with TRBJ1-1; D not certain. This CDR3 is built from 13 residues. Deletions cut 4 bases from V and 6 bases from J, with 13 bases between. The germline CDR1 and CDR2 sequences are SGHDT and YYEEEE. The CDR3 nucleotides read TGTGCCAGCAGCCCCGGAGGGATCCCTGAAGCTTTCTTT. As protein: CASSPGGIPEAFF.

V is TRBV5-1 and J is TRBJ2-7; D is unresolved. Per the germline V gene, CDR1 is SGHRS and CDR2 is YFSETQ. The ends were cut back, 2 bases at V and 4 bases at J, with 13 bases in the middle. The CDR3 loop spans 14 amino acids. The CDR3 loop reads CASSFTAAAYEQYF. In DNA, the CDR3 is TGCGCCAGCAGCTTCACAGCTGCGGCGTACGAGCAGTACTTC.

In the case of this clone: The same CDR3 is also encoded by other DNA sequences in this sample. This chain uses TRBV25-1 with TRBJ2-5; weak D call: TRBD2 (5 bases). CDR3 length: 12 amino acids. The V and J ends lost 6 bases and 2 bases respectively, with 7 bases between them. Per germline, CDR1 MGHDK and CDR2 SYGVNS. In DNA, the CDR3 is TGTGCCAGCAGCGGGGTACAAGAGACCCAGTACTTC. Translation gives CASSGVQETQYF. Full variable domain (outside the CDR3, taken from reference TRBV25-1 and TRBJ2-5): EADIYQTPRYLVIGTGKKITLECSQTMGHDKMYWYQQDPGMELHLIHYSYGVNSTEKGDLSSESTVSRIRTEHFPLTLESARPSHTSQYLCASSGVQETQYFGPGTRLLVL.

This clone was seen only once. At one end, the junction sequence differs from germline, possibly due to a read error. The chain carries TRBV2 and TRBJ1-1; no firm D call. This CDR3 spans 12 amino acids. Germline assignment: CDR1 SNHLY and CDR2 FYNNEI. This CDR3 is CASTVKYTEAFF. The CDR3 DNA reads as TGTGCTAGCACGGTGAAGTACACTGAAGCTTTCTTT.

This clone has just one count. The CDR3 nucleotides read TGTGCCAGCAAGGGGCACGGCAATCAGCCCCAGCATTTT. Its translation: CASKGHGNQPQHF. The chain carries TRBV2 and TRBJ1-5, with D maybe TRBD1 (5 bases). The CDR3 consists of 13 residues. The V gene's germline CDR1 is SNHLY and CDR2 FYNNEI. V shed 7 bases and J shed 2 bases, with 9 bases lying between them.

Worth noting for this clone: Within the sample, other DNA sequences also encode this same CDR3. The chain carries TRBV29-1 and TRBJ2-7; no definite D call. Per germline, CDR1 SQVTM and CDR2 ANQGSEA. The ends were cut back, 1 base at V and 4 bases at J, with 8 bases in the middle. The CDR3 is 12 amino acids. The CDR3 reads CSVEVGRYEQYF. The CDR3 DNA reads TGCAGCGTTGAAGTAGGGCGGTACGAGCAGTACTTC.

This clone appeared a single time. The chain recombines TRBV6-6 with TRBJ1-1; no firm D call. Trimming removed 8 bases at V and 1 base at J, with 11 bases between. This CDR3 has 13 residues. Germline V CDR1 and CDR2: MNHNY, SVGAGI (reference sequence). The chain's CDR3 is CASYGLGNTEAFF. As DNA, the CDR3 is TGTGCCAGCTATGGACTGGGGAACACTGAAGCTTTCTTT.